Following are 28 T cell receptor beta chains from one sample sequenced in a study of shared clonotypes between healthy human individuals. The protocol was immunoSEQ multiplex PCR, while the TCRdb copy is restricted to in-frame clones and leaves out a portion. In the table there are a few hundred thousand clones, approximately 79% of which are singletons. The sample taken for sequencing was PBMCs. The source is a woman between 40 and 50 years old in good health. Some clones in this sample may be carry-over from other donors' samples.

The chain recombines TRBV28 with TRBJ2-7, with D possibly matching TRBD1 (6 bases). This CDR3 spans 13 amino acids. The V end lost 7 bases, the J end lost 3 bases, and 13 bases lay between the germline ends. Germline-derived CDR1 and CDR2 are MDHEN and SYDVKM. This chain's CDR3 is CASTTDRFYEQYF. CDR3 coding DNA: TGTGCCAGCACCACCGACAGGTTCTACGAGCAGTACTTC.

The chain couples TRBV7-2 to TRBJ2-1; no reliable D call. Deletions cut 5 bases from V and 1 base from J, with 12 bases between. The CDR3 sequence is 15 residues long. Looked up from germline, CDR1 is SGHTA and CDR2 is FQGNSA. CDR3 protein: CASSADRGSYNEQFF. Here the CDR3 DNA reads TGTGCCAGCAGCGCCGATCGAGGATCCTACAATGAGCAGTTCTTC.

The chain couples TRBV5-1 to TRBJ2-3; 9 bases align to TRBD2. CDR1 SGHRS and CDR2 YFSETQ come from the germline V gene. The V and J ends lost 0 bases and 4 bases, in that order; junction bases with no gene match: 6. The CDR3 runs to 16 residues. CDR3 sequence reads: CASSLGAGGMPDTQYF. CDR3 bases: TGCGCCAGCAGCTTGGGAGCGGGAGGAATGCCAGATACGCAGTATTTT.

This clone is a singleton in its sample. V and J are TRBV5-1 and TRBJ1-1; TRBD1 aligns across 7 bases. CDR1 SGHRS and CDR2 YFSETQ come from the germline V gene. V lost 3 bases and J lost 0; bases outside the gene matches: 2. The CDR3 length is 14 residues. In DNA, the CDR3 is TGCGCCAGCAGCTCGGGACAGCTGAACACTGAAGCTTTCTTT. This encodes CASSSGQLNTEAFF.

V gene TRBV7-2 combines with J gene TRBJ2-7, with 13 nucleotides matching TRBD2. Trimming cost V 5 bases and J 7 bases; bases outside gene matches: 5. CDR1 is SGHTA and CDR2 is FQGNSA in the germline V gene. CDR3 length: 14 residues. The CDR3 loop is CASSQGLAGVEQYF. DNA for the CDR3: TGTGCCAGCAGCCAAGGACTAGCGGGAGTTGAGCAGTACTTC.

The V and J genes are TRBV7-2 and TRBJ1-3, with D possibly matching TRBD1 (5 bases). The V and J ends lost 5 bases and 4 bases respectively, with 12 bases between them. This CDR3 has 14 residues. In germline, CDR1 is SGHTA, CDR2 FQGNSA. CDR3 nucleotides: TGTGCCAGCAGCCCCCAGGGTTTCGGAAACACCATATATTTT. Translated, it gives CASSPQGFGNTIYF.

The chain carries TRBV6-5 and TRBJ2-5, with D possibly called TRBD1 or TRBD2 (5 bases each). Between the trimmed V and J ends, which lost 5 bases and 6 bases, there was a span of 19 bases. CDR3 size: 15 residues. Germline CDR1 MNHEY, CDR2 SVGAGI. The CDR3 nucleotides read TGTGCCAGCAGTCCTGACACGGGGTGGGGGAAGACCCAGTACTTC. Translation: CASSPDTGWGKTQYF.

The genes are TRBV10-3 and TRBJ2-5; 14 nucleotides agree with TRBD2. The V segment lost 5 bases and the J segment 3 bases; nucleotides outside the gene matches: 8. This CDR3 is 17 amino acids long. CDR1 is ENHRY, CDR2 SYGVKD, per germline. The CDR3 DNA is TGTGCCATCAGTCGAAGCACGGGACTAGCGGGGGAAGAGACCCAGTACTTC. Protein: CAISRSTGLAGEETQYF.

The CDR3 region has the DNA TGTGCCAGCAGCTTGGCGACAGGGGGTAATGGCTACACCTTC. Its translation is CASSLATGGNGYTF. The V gene is TRBV5-6, the J gene TRBJ1-2; 9 bases are a match to TRBD1. This CDR3 has 14 amino acids. V was pared by 0 bases and J by 6 bases, with 3 bases of the junction left unmatched. The V gene's germline CDR1 is SGHDT and CDR2 YYEEEE.

This chain connects TRBV28 to TRBJ1-2; a possible D gene is TRBD1 (6 bases). This CDR3 region has 16 residues. V was shortened by 2 bases and J by 7 bases, with 20 bases between the two germline ends. From germline, CDR1 is MDHEN and CDR2 SYDVKM. The CDR3, as DNA: TGTGCCAGCAGTTTAGCGGGCCCATACAGGGATGGTGGCTACACCTTC. This sequence encodes CASSLAGPYRDGGYTF.

This chain joins TRBV18 and TRBJ1-1; 7 bases agree with TRBD1. V lost 3 bases to trimming and J lost 1 base; unmatched junction nucleotides: 5. This CDR3 has 15 amino acids. Germline V gene sequence: CDR1 KGHSH, CDR2 LQKENI. The CDR3 loop reads CASSPGQQTNTEAFF. The CDR3 nucleotides read TGTGCCAGCTCACCGGGACAGCAAACGAACACTGAAGCTTTCTTT.

This clone was seen more than once but under ten times. The rearrangement joins TRBV30 to TRBJ2-7; 12 bases match TRBD1. Germline CDR1 and CDR2: GTSNPN and SVGIG (reference sequence). J lost 5 bases, V lost 7 bases, and 6 bases had no gene match. The CDR3 runs 13 residues. Written as DNA, the CDR3 is TGTGCCTTCCGGGACAGGGGGCACGACGAGCAGTACTTC. It specifies CAFRDRGHDEQYF.

The J gene is TRBJ2-1, the V gene TRBV9, with 8 bases matching TRBD1. Germline CDR1 reads SGDLS; CDR2 reads YYNGEE. This CDR3 has 16 amino acids. V shed 0 bases, J shed 5 bases, and the junction held 7 bases outside the gene matches. This CDR3 is CASSVESQGANNEQFF. CDR3 nucleotides: TGTGCCAGCAGCGTAGAGTCGCAGGGGGCCAACAATGAGCAGTTCTTC.

This clone was found a few times. This sequence joins TRBV6-5 and TRBJ2-3; D is unresolved. V dropped 8 bases and J dropped 2 bases, with 11 bases sitting between them. The CDR3 consists of 13 residues. Per germline, CDR1 MNHEY and CDR2 SVGAGI. DNA of the CDR3: TGTGCCAGCGTTGAGGCGGTCACAGATACGCAGTATTTT. Translated, it gives CASVEAVTDTQYF.

The chain carries TRBV18 and TRBJ2-5, with D possibly being TRBD2 (6 bases). This CDR3 region has 14 residues. Per the germline V gene, CDR1 is KGHSH and CDR2 is LQKENI. With 3 bases removed from V and 0 bases from J, the gap between germline ends came to 8 bases. The CDR3 reads CASSPWDYQETQYF. The CDR3 nucleotides are TGTGCCAGCTCACCTTGGGACTACCAAGAGACCCAGTACTTC.

CDR3 region: CASSFKGRETQYF. The DNA for the CDR3 is TGTGCCAGCAGCTTCAAGGGTCGAGAGACCCAGTACTTC. V and J are TRBV5-6 and TRBJ2-5; D remains unclear. The germline V gene has CDR1 SGHDT and CDR2 YYEEEE. V was clipped by 2 bases and J by 4 bases, with 9 bases between them. The CDR3 has 13 residues. Full variable domain (rest looked up from reference TRBV5-6 and TRBJ2-5): DAGVTQSPTHLIKTRGQQVTLRCSPKSGHDTVSWYQQALGQGPQFIFQYYEEEERQRGNFPDRFSGHQFPNYSSELNVNALLLGDSALYLCASSFKGRETQYFGPGTRLLVL.

The chain is built from TRBV9 and TRBJ2-1; possibly TRBD2 for D (6 bases). This CDR3 has 15 residues. The V end lost 4 bases, the J end lost 5 bases, and 16 bases lay between the germline ends. Germline assignment: CDR1 SGDLS and CDR2 YYNGEE. The CDR3 DNA reads as TGTGCCAGCAGCAAAAATCCGGGGGTGGACAATGAGCAGTTCTTC. Translating gives CASSKNPGVDNEQFF.

The V and J genes are TRBV18 and TRBJ1-4, with D possibly matching TRBD1 (6 bases). Germline loops: CDR1 KGHSH, CDR2 LQKENI. V lost 3 bases and J lost 5, with 13 bases in between. The length of the CDR3 is 15 residues. Here the CDR3 reads CASSPRGRGNEKLFF. The CDR3, as DNA: TGTGCCAGCTCACCTCGGGGCAGGGGCAATGAAAAACTGTTTTTT.

The V gene is TRBV19, the J gene TRBJ2-7; possibly TRBD2 for D (5 bases). Per germline, CDR1 LNHDA and CDR2 SQIVND (reference sequence). CDR3 size: 13 residues. V lost 3 bases and J 3 bases, leaving 9 bases between the germline ends. The CDR3 loop is CASSMRAHYEQYF. CDR3 DNA: TGTGCCAGTAGTATGAGGGCCCACTACGAGCAGTACTTC.

The chain combines TRBV5-4 with TRBJ1-3; TRBD1 matches at 7 bases. The ends lost 1 base at V and 8 bases at J; junction bases unmatched: 12. CDR3 length equals 16 residues. Germline CDR1 is SGHNT and CDR2 is YYREEE (reference sequence). The DNA for the CDR3 is TGTGCCAGCAGCTTGCCCGGACAGGTTGGCGCGGACACCATATATTTT. Encoded protein: CASSLPGQVGADTIYF.

The rearrangement links TRBV7-9 to TRBJ2-3; 9 positions agree with TRBD2. Germline V gives CDR1 SEHNR, CDR2 FQNEAQ (reference sequence). V lost 4 bases to trimming and J lost 4 bases; unmatched junction nucleotides: 12. The CDR3 sequence is 17 residues long. The CDR3 here is CASSSLRAGGPPDTQYF. The CDR3 region has the DNA TGTGCCAGCAGCTCTCTGAGGGCGGGAGGGCCCCCAGATACGCAGTATTTT.

In regard to this clone: A junction boundary mismatches the germline segment, possibly from a read error. This chain joins TRBV7-7 and TRBJ2-3; D is unresolved. This CDR3 spans 14 amino acids. Germline V CDR1 and CDR2: SSHAT, FNYEAQ (reference sequence). This CDR3 is CASSLSAVGDTQYF. The CDR3 region has the DNA TGTGCTAGCAGCTTGAGTGCGGTAGGAGATACGCAGTATTTT.

There are a few counts of this clone. The chain employs TRBV7-2 and TRBJ1-5; D not certain. Germline loops: CDR1 SGHTA, CDR2 FQGNSA. The CDR3 is made up of 14 amino acids. V shed 5 bases and J shed 9 bases, with 17 bases lying between them. CDR3 region: CASSAAWASGPQHF. The DNA for the CDR3 is TGTGCCAGCAGCGCTGCTTGGGCTAGTGGGCCCCAGCATTTT. Using reference TRBV7-2 and TRBJ1-5 for the parts outside the CDR3, the full variable domain is GAGVSQSPSNKVTEKGKDVELRCDPISGHTALYWYRQSLGQGLEFLIYFQGNSAPDKSGLPSDRFSAERTGGSVSTLTIQRTQQEDSAVYLCASSAAWASGPQHFGDGTRLSIL.

This sequence joins TRBV15 and TRBJ2-3; D is ambiguous. The V end was cut by 0 bases, the J end by 3 bases, with 16 bases between. Germline V CDR1 and CDR2: LNHNV, YYDKDF (reference sequence). The CDR3 length is 17 residues. CDR3 nucleotides: TGTGCCACCAGCAGAGATGGAGCCTTTTCCCCGACAGATACGCAGTATTTT. This encodes CATSRDGAFSPTDTQYF.

The CDR3 spells CASSLSGFPLYEQYF. DNA of the CDR3: TGTGCCAGCAGCTTATCAGGGTTTCCCCTCTACGAGCAGTACTTC. V usage is TRBV5-6 and J usage is TRBJ2-7; possibly TRBD1 for D (5 bases). This CDR3 region has 15 residues. V was cut by 2 bases and J by 3 bases, with 15 bases left in between. Germline assignment: CDR1 SGHDT and CDR2 YYEEEE.

The table lists this clone with many counts. The V call is TRBV5-1, the J call TRBJ2-3, with D unresolved. The V end was cut by 5 bases, the J end by 5 bases, with 18 bases between. This CDR3 contains 15 residues. The germline gives CDR1 SGHRS, CDR2 YFSETQ. The CDR3 reads CASSSSGSEGDTQYF. CDR3 DNA sequence: TGCGCCAGCAGTAGCTCCGGTTCTGAAGGAGATACGCAGTATTTT.

This chain joins TRBV10-1 and TRBJ2-1; no clear D gene. Germline V gives CDR1 WNHNN, CDR2 SYGVQD (reference sequence). This CDR3 region has 14 residues. V was clipped by 4 bases and J by 4 bases, with 11 bases between them. The CDR3 sequence: CASSGRGVYNEQFF. The CDR3 DNA follows: TGCGCCAGCAGTGGACGTGGGGTATACAATGAGCAGTTCTTC.

This clone was seen only once. This chain links TRBV11-2 with TRBJ2-3; TRBD1 is a possible D gene (6 bases). Germline CDR1 reads SGHAT; CDR2 reads FQNNGV. CDR3 length: 14 residues. The ends were cut back, 1 base at V and 9 bases at J, with 14 bases in the middle. CDR3 amino acids: CASSLAQQGPTQYF. CDR3 DNA sequence: TGTGCCAGCAGCTTAGCCCAACAGGGACCAACGCAGTATTTT.